The clone carrying this T cell receptor (beta chain) occurred many times. Antigen: not known. TCRdb recomputed calls from the 5' RACE reads with MiXCR, one row per CDR3 protein. The top ten hold approximately 3.3% of the sample, which has just over 200,000 distinct CDR3 sequences, over 9.5% seen once. The data are from a study of T-cell memory formation after mild COVID-19. Overall study results and limits: Contracting clones localized mainly to CM and EM when CD4+ and mainly to EMRA when CD8+.

Germline V gene lookup returns CDR1 SGHVS and CDR2 FNYEAQ. Trimming took off 2 bases at V and 3 bases at J, with 11 bases between the two ends. The CDR3 consists of 15 residues. The sample consisted of PBMCs or a T cell subset sorted from them (not recorded which). The gene calls are TRBV7-6 and TRBJ1-5, with no clear D. The origin of this receptor is a young man who had mild COVID-19 (a few samples of this study predate the infection). Cell type and time point are not known. The CDR3 is CASSLQSGFNQPQHF. For the CDR3, the DNA is TGTGCCAGCAGCTTACAAAGCGGGTTCAATCAGCCCCAGCATTTT.